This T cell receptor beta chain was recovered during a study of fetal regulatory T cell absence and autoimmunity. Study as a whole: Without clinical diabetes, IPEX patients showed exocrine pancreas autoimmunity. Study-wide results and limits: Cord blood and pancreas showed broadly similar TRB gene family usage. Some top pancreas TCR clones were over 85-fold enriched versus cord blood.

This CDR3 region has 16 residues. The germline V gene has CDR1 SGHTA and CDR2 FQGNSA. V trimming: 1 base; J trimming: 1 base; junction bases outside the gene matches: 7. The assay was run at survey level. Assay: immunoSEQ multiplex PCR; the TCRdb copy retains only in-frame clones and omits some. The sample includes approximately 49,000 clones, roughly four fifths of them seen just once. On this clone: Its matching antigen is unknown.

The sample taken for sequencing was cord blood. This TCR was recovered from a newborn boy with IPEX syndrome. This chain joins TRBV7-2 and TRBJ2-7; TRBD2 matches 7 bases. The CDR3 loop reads CASSLDVSGPSYEQYF. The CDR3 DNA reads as TGTGCCAGCAGCTTAGATGTTAGCGGGCCTTCCTACGAGCAGTACTTC.